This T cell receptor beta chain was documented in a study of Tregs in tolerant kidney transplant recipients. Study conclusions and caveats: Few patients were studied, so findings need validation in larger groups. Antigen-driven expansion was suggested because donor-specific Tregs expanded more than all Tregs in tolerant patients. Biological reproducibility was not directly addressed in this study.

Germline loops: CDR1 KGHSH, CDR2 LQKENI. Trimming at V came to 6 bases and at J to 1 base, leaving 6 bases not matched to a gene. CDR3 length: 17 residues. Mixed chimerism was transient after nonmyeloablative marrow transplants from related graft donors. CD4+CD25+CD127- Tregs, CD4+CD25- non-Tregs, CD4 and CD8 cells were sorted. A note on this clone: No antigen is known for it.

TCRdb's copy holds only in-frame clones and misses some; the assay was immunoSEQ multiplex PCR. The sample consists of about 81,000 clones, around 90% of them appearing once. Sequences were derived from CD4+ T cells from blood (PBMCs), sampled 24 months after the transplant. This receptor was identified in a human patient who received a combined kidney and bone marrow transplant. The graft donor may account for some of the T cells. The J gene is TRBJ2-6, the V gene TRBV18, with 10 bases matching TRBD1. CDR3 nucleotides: TGTGCCAGCTCTAGGGGACAGGGGACTTCTGGGGCCAACGTCCTGACTTTC. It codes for CASSRGQGTSGANVLTF.